One and the same sample provided the 29 T cell receptor beta chains below, sequenced in a study of shared clonotypes between healthy human individuals. Sequencing used immunoSEQ multiplex PCR; TCRdb keeps in-frame clones, though not all of them. The data hold some 2,100,000 clones, with about 93% observed a single time. Naive CD8 cells lacked CD45RO, underwent positive selection for CCR7 and left out terminally differentiated effector memory CD45RA+ cells. The sequencing input was naive CD8+ T cells from PBMCs. These receptor sequences come from a man younger than 35 in good health. Some clones in this sample may be carry-over from other donors' samples.

The genes are TRBV7-2 and TRBJ1-1; D uncertain. CDR1 is SGHTA and CDR2 is FQGNSA in the germline V gene. The CDR3 loop spans 15 amino acids. V shed 1 base and J shed 5 bases, with 14 bases lying between them. The CDR3 nucleotides are TGTGCCAGCAGCTTAGGAGTGGGGTTGGGTACTGAAGCTTTCTTT. Residues: CASSLGVGLGTEAFF.

The genes are TRBV5-1 and TRBJ2-5, with D tentatively TRBD1 or TRBD2 (8 bases each). The CDR3 spans 16 residues. The V end was cut by 7 bases, the J end by 0 bases, with 19 bases between. CDR1 and CDR2 from the germline V gene are SGHRS and YFSETQ. The CDR3 is CASRQGASGYQETQYF. In nucleotides, the CDR3 is TGCGCCAGCCGGCAGGGGGCTAGCGGGTACCAAGAGACCCAGTACTTC.

This rearrangement joins TRBV30 to TRBJ2-5; 7 bases match TRBD1. The CDR3 length is 22 residues. In germline, CDR1 is GTSNPN, CDR2 SVGIG (reference sequence). Unmatched junction bases numbered 33, after V lost 1 base and J lost 7 bases. The CDR3 bases are TGTGCCTGGAGTGGACAGGGTATGATTGTTTCTGTAGTCCACGGCAAGCACGGGACCCAGTACTTC. Amino acid sequence: CAWSGQGMIVSVVHGKHGTQYF. The full variable domain, its missing parts supplied by reference TRBV30 and TRBJ2-5, is SQTIHQWPATLVQPVGSPLSLECTVEGTSNPNLYWYRQAAGRGLQLLFYSVGIGQISSEVPQNLSASRPQDRQFILSSKKLLLSDSGFYLCAWSGQGMIVSVVHGKHGTQYFGPGTRLLVL.

This clone has just one count. The gene calls are TRBV28 and TRBJ2-5; TRBD1 agrees at 8 bases. The germline CDR1 and CDR2 sequences are MDHEN and SYDVKM. The CDR3 loop spans 12 amino acids. J was trimmed by 2 bases and V by 9 bases; bases with no gene match: 2. CDR3 DNA: TGTGCCAGTTACAGGGGGCAAGAGACCCAGTACTTC. Amino acid sequence: CASYRGQETQYF.

V usage is TRBV7-9 and J usage is TRBJ2-7, with D uncertain. V was cut by 5 bases and J by 0 bases, with 17 bases left in between. This CDR3 region has 16 residues. The V gene's germline CDR1 is SEHNR and CDR2 FQNEAQ (reference sequence). Written as DNA, the CDR3 is TGTGCCAGCAGCAAGGTCGTAGGCCCGGACTCCTACGAGCAGTACTTC. Its translation is CASSKVVGPDSYEQYF.

This clone came up once. This chain uses TRBV9 with TRBJ1-1; D remains unclear. V gave up 3 bases and J gave up 7 bases, with 16 bases separating them. This CDR3 comprises 14 residues. CDR1 and CDR2 from the germline V gene are SGDLS and YYNGEE. This CDR3 is CASSDPRGEDEAFF. The DNA of the CDR3 is TGTGCCAGCAGCGACCCCCGGGGAGAGGATGAAGCTTTCTTT.

This clone was observed once. This sequence joins TRBV4-1 and TRBJ2-7, with 9 bases lining up with TRBD1. Germline trimming cut 0 bases from V and 3 bases from J; bases unmatched to any gene: 3. The CDR3 is made up of 15 amino acids. Germline V gives CDR1 MGHRA, CDR2 YSYEKL. This CDR3 reads CASSQDGTGFYEQYF. CDR3 nucleotide sequence: TGCGCCAGCAGCCAAGACGGGACAGGGTTCTACGAGCAGTACTTC.

The rearrangement links TRBV28 to TRBJ2-3; D gene ambiguous. CDR1 and CDR2 (germline): MDHEN, SYDVKM. V was clipped by 1 base and J by 2 bases, with 10 bases between them. The CDR3 extends over 15 amino acids. DNA for the CDR3: TGTGCCAGCAGTTTATTCCTGAGTTACACAGATACGCAGTATTTT. Its protein is CASSLFLSYTDTQYF. The whole variable domain, filled in from reference TRBV28 and TRBJ2-3, reads DVKVTQSSRYLVKRTGEKVFLECVQDMDHENMFWYRQDPGLGLRLIYFSYDVKMKEKGDIPEGYSVSREKKERFSLILESASTNQTSMYLCASSLFLSYTDTQYFGPGTRLTVL.

The chain is built from TRBV2 and TRBJ2-7; 7 bases fit TRBD1. The CDR3 runs to 15 residues. Trimming took 4 bases from V and 3 from J; bases not matched to a gene: 9. In germline, CDR1 is SNHLY, CDR2 FYNNEI. CDR3 amino acids: CASSVPSPGGYEQYF. The CDR3 DNA is TGTGCCAGCAGTGTCCCAAGTCCAGGGGGCTACGAGCAGTACTTC.

The J gene is TRBJ1-5, the V gene TRBV7-3; no clear D. Germline V gives CDR1 SGHTA, CDR2 FQGTGA. This CDR3 has 14 residues. V lost 3 bases, J lost 0 bases, and 6 bases lay in between. CDR3 sequence (DNA): TGTGCCAGCAGCTTTGTCCGTAGCAATCAGCCCCAGCATTTT. Translation gives CASSFVRSNQPQHF.

This rearrangement joins TRBV11-2 to TRBJ2-5; 8 nucleotides align to TRBD2. The length of the CDR3 is 14 residues. Germline V lookup: CDR1 SGHAT, CDR2 FQNNGV. The J segment lost 6 bases and the V segment lost 6 bases, leaving 9 bases of the junction unmatched. The CDR3 spells CASRPREGRKTQYF. The DNA for the CDR3 is TGTGCCAGCAGACCCCGGGAGGGCAGGAAGACCCAGTACTTC. Using reference TRBV11-2 and TRBJ2-5 for the parts outside the CDR3, the full variable domain is EAGVAQSPRYKIIEKRQSVAFWCNPISGHATLYWYQQILGQGPKLLIQFQNNGVVDDSQLPKDRFSAERLKGVDSTLKIQPAKLEDSAVYLCASRPREGRKTQYFGPGTRLLVL.

J is TRBJ1-1 and V is TRBV9; D is unclear. The CDR3 is 14 residues long. Germline CDR1 SGDLS, CDR2 YYNGEE. V lost 1 base, J lost 4 bases, and 11 bases lay in between. CDR3 amino acids: CASSVYQSGTEAFF. CDR3 nucleotide sequence: TGTGCCAGCAGCGTATACCAGAGTGGCACTGAAGCTTTCTTT.

A remark on this clone: This sample also contains other DNA sequences that code for the same CDR3. The rearrangement joins TRBV29-1 to TRBJ2-2; D not resolved. In germline, CDR1 is SQVTM, CDR2 ANQGSEA. The length of the CDR3 is 13 residues. V was clipped by 4 bases and J by 0 bases, with 6 bases between them. CDR3 DNA sequence: TGCAGCGTTGTTGCGGCGAACACCGGGGAGCTGTTTTTT. This gives the protein CSVVAANTGELFF.

The rearrangement uses TRBV21-1 and TRBJ2-7; the table gives TRBD2 as D, unverified against the DNA. TRBV21-1 corresponds to a pseudogene. The CDR3 is 18 amino acids. CDR3 in DNA: TGTGCCAGCAGCAAAGAGTGTCGCGGGAGCGGGAGGAAGTACGAGCAGTACTTC. Its protein product is CASSKECRGSGRKYEQYF.

Worth noting for this clone: One end of the junction does not line up with germline, which may come from a read error. The CDR3 sequence is CASREDPRDTQYF. The CDR3 DNA is TGTGCCAGCAGAGAAGACCCGAGGGATACGCAGTATTTT. The rearrangement joins TRBV2 to TRBJ2-3; D unclear. Germline CDR1 reads SNHLY; CDR2 reads FYNNEI. The CDR3 covers 13 residues.

The rearrangement links TRBV7-2 to TRBJ1-5; TRBD1 might be the D (5 bases). The germline V and J ends were trimmed by 2 bases and 6 bases, with 17 bases remaining between them. The germline CDR1 and CDR2 sequences are SGHTA and FQGNSA. This CDR3 is 16 amino acids long. This chain's CDR3 is CASSLTWGGGFQPQHF. The CDR3 DNA follows: TGTGCCAGCAGCTTAACCTGGGGCGGAGGGTTTCAGCCCCAGCATTTT.

V is TRBV4-3 and J is TRBJ2-1, with a weak D call TRBD2 (6 bases). V was trimmed by 0 bases and J by 8 bases, leaving 20 bases between them. This CDR3 has 17 residues. Germline CDR1 and CDR2: LGHNA and YSLEER. CDR3 sequence reads: CASSQDGAGSEMDEQFF. The CDR3 coding sequence is TGCGCCAGCAGCCAAGATGGGGCGGGAAGCGAGATGGATGAGCAGTTCTTC.

The chain carries TRBV15 and TRBJ1-3; no firm D call. The CDR3 has 14 residues. V was trimmed by 3 bases and J by 1 base, leaving 7 bases between them. The germline V gene has CDR1 LNHNV and CDR2 YYDKDF (reference sequence). CDR3 nucleotides: TGTGCCACCAGCAGGGCGGGGTCTGGAAACACCATATATTTT. Translation: CATSRAGSGNTIYF.

The chain links TRBV4-1 to TRBJ2-7; D possibly corresponds to TRBD1 (6 bases). CDR1 is MGHRA, CDR2 YSYEKL, per germline. Trimming took off 1 base at V and 1 base at J, with 11 bases between the two ends. The CDR3 covers 15 residues. The CDR3 sequence is CASSQVFGQSYEQYF. CDR3 sequence (DNA): TGCGCCAGCAGCCAAGTATTCGGACAGTCCTACGAGCAGTACTTC.

The chain recombines TRBV6-1 with TRBJ2-7; 7 nucleotides agree with TRBD2. V was pared by 1 base and J by 2 bases, with 5 bases of the junction left unmatched. Germline lookup yields CDR1 MNHNS and CDR2 SASEGT. The CDR3 totals 15 residues. The CDR3: CASSEVPSGTYEQYF. DNA of the CDR3: TGTGCCAGCAGTGAAGTACCTAGCGGTACCTACGAGCAGTACTTC.

The J gene is TRBJ2-4, the V gene TRBV5-6; possibly TRBD1 or TRBD2 for D (5 bases each). Germline lookup yields CDR1 SGHDT and CDR2 YYEEEE. The CDR3 covers 13 residues. Trimming pared 4 bases from V and 7 bases from J, leaving 12 bases between. The CDR3 region is CASSRGAGNIQYF. CDR3 sequence (DNA): TGTGCCAGCAGCAGAGGGGCAGGTAACATTCAGTACTTC.

The sample holds one count of this clone. The chain joins TRBV28 to TRBJ2-7; the match to TRBD2 covers 9 bases. J gave up 0 bases and V 6 bases, and 3 bases lay outside the gene matches. Germline-derived CDR1 and CDR2 are MDHEN and SYDVKM. The CDR3 loop spans 14 amino acids. CDR3 sequence: CASSPTSGSYEQYF. The CDR3 DNA is TGTGCCAGCAGCCCGACTAGCGGCTCCTACGAGCAGTACTTC. The full variable domain, its missing parts supplied by reference TRBV28 and TRBJ2-7, is DVKVTQSSRYLVKRTGEKVFLECVQDMDHENMFWYRQDPGLGLRLIYFSYDVKMKEKGDIPEGYSVSREKKERFSLILESASTNQTSMYLCASSPTSGSYEQYFGPGTRLTVT.

The rearrangement joins TRBV10-3 to TRBJ1-5; tentatively, D is TRBD1 (6 bases). CDR1 ENHRY and CDR2 SYGVKD come from the germline V gene. V dropped 8 bases and J dropped 4 bases, with 9 bases sitting between them. The CDR3 spans 12 residues. CDR3: CAIHQGNQPQHF. The DNA of the CDR3 is TGTGCCATCCATCAGGGGAATCAGCCCCAGCATTTT.

The rearrangement uses TRBV27 and TRBJ2-1, with D possibly TRBD1 on 6 matching bases. The CDR3 loop spans 17 amino acids. CDR1 and CDR2 (germline): MNHEY, SMNVEV (reference sequence). The germline V and J ends were trimmed by 5 bases and 8 bases, with 25 bases remaining between them. The CDR3 coding sequence is TGTGCCAGCAGTGAACCCGGGACACTTAGCCCGGAGGATGAGCAGTTCTTC. It yields the protein CASSEPGTLSPEDEQFF.

V is TRBV4-3 and J is TRBJ2-2; D is unclear. V was shortened by 4 bases and J by 6 bases, with 12 bases between the two germline ends. Germline CDR1 reads LGHNA; CDR2 reads YSLEER. The CDR3 contains 14 residues. The chain's CDR3 is CASSRSRLAGELFF. CDR3 nucleotides: TGCGCCAGCAGCCGCTCGAGGCTGGCCGGGGAGCTGTTTTTT.

V is TRBV10-2 and J is TRBJ2-7; D possibly matches TRBD1 or TRBD2 (5 bases each). The length of the CDR3 is 14 residues. V lost 5 bases and J 0 bases, leaving 11 bases between the germline ends. Germline loops: CDR1 WSHSY, CDR2 SAAADI. The CDR3 DNA reads TGCGCCAGCAGTATGAGGGGCCTCTCCTACGAGCAGTACTTC. Its translation: CASSMRGLSYEQYF.

The V gene is TRBV19, the J gene TRBJ2-1, with 8 bases that match TRBD2. This CDR3 is built from 18 residues. The germline V gene encodes CDR1 LNHDA and CDR2 SQIVND (reference sequence). The junction had 16 bases not matched to a gene; V was cut back by 3 bases and J by 6 bases. The CDR3 here is CASSIFVFREGHFNEQFF. CDR3 sequence (DNA): TGTGCCAGTAGTATTTTTGTGTTTCGGGAGGGCCACTTCAATGAGCAGTTCTTC.

The chain combines TRBV30 with TRBJ1-3; no reliable D call. The CDR3 contains 14 residues. V shed 7 bases and J shed 7 bases, with 20 bases lying between them. Per germline, CDR1 GTSNPN and CDR2 SVGIG (reference sequence). This chain's CDR3 is CASASRTPGNTIYF. CDR3 nucleotides: TGTGCCTCCGCATCCAGGACCCCGGGGAACACCATATATTTT.

V is TRBV28 and J is TRBJ1-5; 8 nucleotides match TRBD1. Germline CDR1 reads MDHEN; CDR2 reads SYDVKM. CDR3 size: 15 residues. The V gene end was trimmed by 8 bases and the J gene end by 7 bases; junction bases not matched to a gene: 13. For the CDR3, the DNA is TGTGCCAGCTTACCCCAGGGGGCGCGAGACCAGCCCCAGCATTTT. It yields the protein CASLPQGARDQPQHF.